Below, 21 T cell receptor beta chains from the same sample are listed, as sequenced in a study of cytomegalovirus exposure and HLA in healthy donors. Data came from immunoSEQ multiplex PCR; TCRdb stores just in-frame clones and leaves some out. The table shows more than 80,000 clones, with about 87% occurring only once. Sequenced: PBMCs. Receptors were obtained from a woman aged 18-35 years in good health and CMV-seropositive.

This chain joins TRBV2 and TRBJ1-4; weak D call: TRBD1 (5 bases). V lost 7 bases, J lost 7 bases, and 10 bases lay in between. The germline V gene has CDR1 SNHLY and CDR2 FYNNEI. The CDR3 has 12 residues. CDR3 amino acids: CASMGLGEKLFF. Here the CDR3 DNA reads TGTGCCAGCATGGGGCTCGGTGAAAAACTGTTTTTT. Using reference TRBV2 and TRBJ1-4 for the parts outside the CDR3, the full variable domain is EPEVTQTPSHQVTQMGQEVILRCVPISNHLYFYWYRQILGQKVEFLVSFYNNEISEKSEIFDDQFSVERPDGSNFTLKIRSTKLEDSAMYFCASMGLGEKLFFGSGTQLSVL.

This clone has just one count. This chain uses TRBV19 with TRBJ1-1, with 7 bases identical to TRBD1. This CDR3 is built from 14 residues. V lost 6 bases to trimming and J lost 1 base; unmatched junction nucleotides: 5. Germline assignment: CDR1 LNHDA and CDR2 SQIVND (reference sequence). The CDR3 loop reads CASRTGQANTEAFF. The CDR3 nucleotides read TGTGCCAGTAGGACTGGACAGGCGAACACTGAAGCTTTCTTT.

This chain links TRBV9 with TRBJ1-3; TRBD1 matches 8 bases. V was clipped by 4 bases and J by 3 bases; unmatched bases: 6. Germline V lookup: CDR1 SGDLS, CDR2 YYNGEE. The CDR3 has 15 amino acids. The CDR3 DNA reads TGTGCCAGCAGCACCTTAGGACAGGGTGGAAACACCATATATTTT. This translates into CASSTLGQGGNTIYF.

This chain joins TRBV6-5 and TRBJ2-2; possible D gene TRBD2, 5 bases. V lost 4 bases and J 1 base, leaving 7 bases between the germline ends. The germline V gene has CDR1 MNHEY and CDR2 SVGAGI. CDR3 length equals 14 residues. CDR3 DNA: TGTGCCAGCAGTTCCGGGAAGAACACCGGGGAGCTGTTTTTT. Amino acid sequence: CASSSGKNTGELFF.

The V call is TRBV19, the J call TRBJ1-3, with D possibly TRBD1 on 5 matching bases. The CDR3 is 19 residues long. Per germline, CDR1 LNHDA and CDR2 SQIVND (reference sequence). V dropped 2 bases and J dropped 0 bases, with 20 bases sitting between them. CDR3 DNA sequence: TGTGCCAGTAGTATAATGGGGCGGGGGACGGCGTCCTCTGGAAACACCATATATTTT. This gives the protein CASSIMGRGTASSGNTIYF. Combining the CDR3 with reference TRBV19 and TRBJ1-3 gives the whole variable domain DGGITQSPKYLFRKEGQNVTLSCEQNLNHDAMYWYRQDPGQGLRLIYYSQIVNDFQKGDIAEGYSVSREKKESFPLTVTSAQKNPTAFYLCASSIMGRGTASSGNTIYFGEGSWLTVV.

The V gene is TRBV28, the J gene TRBJ1-6, with 10 bases lining up with TRBD1. Germline values: CDR1 MDHEN, CDR2 SYDVKM. CDR3 size: 16 residues. V was clipped by 4 bases and J by 7 bases; unmatched bases: 7. CDR3 amino acids: CASSWTGTGENSPLHF. DNA for the CDR3: TGTGCCAGCAGTTGGACCGGGACAGGGGAAAATTCACCCCTCCACTTT. The whole variable domain, filled in from reference TRBV28 and TRBJ1-6, reads DVKVTQSSRYLVKRTGEKVFLECVQDMDHENMFWYRQDPGLGLRLIYFSYDVKMKEKGDIPEGYSVSREKKERFSLILESASTNQTSMYLCASSWTGTGENSPLHFGNGTRLTVT.

This clone has more than one count but fewer than ten. The chain has TRBV5-8 and TRBJ2-2; 10 positions match TRBD1. The V gene's germline CDR1 is SGHTS and CDR2 YDEGEE. Trimming removed 5 bases from V and 4 bases from J; junction bases left unmatched: 8. The length of the CDR3 is 16 residues. The CDR3: CASRSDRGLVTGELFF. In DNA, the CDR3 is TGTGCCAGCAGATCTGACAGGGGGCTAGTCACCGGGGAGCTGTTTTTT.

The V and J genes are TRBV7-8 and TRBJ2-2, with 9 nucleotides matching TRBD1. In germline, CDR1 is SGHVS, CDR2 FQNEAQ. The junction had 22 bases not matched to a gene; V was cut back by 0 bases and J by 8 bases. This CDR3 is built from 21 residues. CDR3 region: CASSLARLQVSPDRGKGELFF. In nucleotides, the CDR3 is TGTGCCAGCAGCTTAGCCCGTCTCCAAGTTTCCCCGGACAGGGGCAAGGGGGAGCTGTTTTTT.

This clone showed up just a few times. V usage is TRBV2 and J usage is TRBJ1-2, with D possibly matching TRBD1 (6 bases). The length of the CDR3 is 13 residues. Germline V gene lookup returns CDR1 SNHLY and CDR2 FYNNEI. The V end was cut by 5 bases, the J end by 4 bases, with 11 bases between. CDR3 bases: TGTGCCAGCAGTCTTAGGACAGCCTATGGCTACACCTTC. Translating gives CASSLRTAYGYTF.

This rearrangement joins TRBV6-5 to TRBJ2-7; TRBD2 agrees at 7 bases. With V trimmed by 5 bases and J by 3 bases, 10 bases remained unmatched. Germline V lookup: CDR1 MNHEY, CDR2 SVGAGI. The CDR3 spans 15 residues. In nucleotides, the CDR3 is TGTGCCAGCAGTGCTGGGGGGGAAGAGTTCTACGAGCAGTACTTC. This sequence encodes CASSAGGEEFYEQYF.

The rearrangement links TRBV5-1 to TRBJ2-5, with 8 bases lining up with TRBD2. The CDR3 runs to 15 residues. Germline CDR1 and CDR2: SGHRS and YFSETQ. Germline trimming cut 4 bases from V and 4 bases from J; bases unmatched to any gene: 9. CDR3: CASSNGLAYTETQYF. DNA of the CDR3: TGCGCCAGCAGCAACGGACTAGCTTATACAGAGACCCAGTACTTC. The whole variable domain, filled in from reference TRBV5-1 and TRBJ2-5, reads KAGVTQTPRYLIKTRGQQVTLSCSPISGHRSVSWYQQTPGQGLQFLFEYFSETQRNKGNFPGRFSGRQFSNSRSEMNVSTLELGDSALYLCASSNGLAYTETQYFGPGTRLLVL.

This clone was recorded once. V and J are TRBV11-2 and TRBJ2-2; a possible D gene is TRBD2 (5 bases). The CDR3 covers 15 residues. Trimming took off 1 base at V and 5 bases at J, with 11 bases between the two ends. CDR1 is SGHAT, CDR2 FQNNGV, per germline. The CDR3 here is CASSLASPGTGELFF. The CDR3 region has the DNA TGTGCCAGCAGCTTAGCTTCCCCGGGGACCGGGGAGCTGTTTTTT. The whole variable domain, filled in from reference TRBV11-2 and TRBJ2-2, reads EAGVAQSPRYKIIEKRQSVAFWCNPISGHATLYWYQQILGQGPKLLIQFQNNGVVDDSQLPKDRFSAERLKGVDSTLKIQPAKLEDSAVYLCASSLASPGTGELFFGEGSRLTVL.

The chain uses TRBV4-1 and TRBJ2-1, with D possibly matching TRBD2 (5 bases). Germline-derived CDR1 and CDR2 are MGHRA and YSYEKL. V gave up 1 base and J gave up 6 bases, with 7 bases separating them. This CDR3 contains 13 residues. CDR3 in amino acids: CASSQVSGNEQFF. As DNA, the CDR3 is TGCGCCAGCAGCCAAGTGAGCGGCAATGAGCAGTTCTTC.

The chain carries TRBV7-8 and TRBJ1-3; 8 positions agree with TRBD1. Germline assignment: CDR1 SGHVS and CDR2 FQNEAQ. This CDR3 is built from 15 residues. Losses at the gene ends were 4 bases for V and 5 bases for J; bases not matched to a gene: 7. CDR3 residues: CASSSSRDRRNTIYF. For the CDR3, the DNA is TGTGCCAGCAGCTCGAGCCGGGACAGGAGAAACACCATATATTTT.

This clone was detected a few times. The genes are TRBV6-4 and TRBJ2-2, with TRBD1 matching 7 bases. The V segment lost 5 bases and the J segment 3 bases; nucleotides outside the gene matches: 6. There are 15 residues in the CDR3. Germline lookup yields CDR1 MRHNA and CDR2 SNTAGT. The CDR3, as DNA: TGTGCCAGCAGTCGAGGGCAGGGGGACACCGGGGAGCTGTTTTTT. This codes for CASSRGQGDTGELFF.

The rearrangement uses TRBV20-1 and TRBJ1-1, with TRBD1 as a possible D gene (6 bases). The CDR3 covers 11 residues. CDR1 and CDR2 from the germline V gene are DFQATT and SNEGSKA (reference sequence). V gave up 4 bases and J gave up 3 bases, with 6 bases separating them. In nucleotides, the CDR3 is TGCAGTGCTAACAGGGACACTGAAGCTTTCTTT. Encoded protein: CSANRDTEAFF.

V and J are TRBV4-1 and TRBJ1-5; 7 bases agree with TRBD1. Germline lookup yields CDR1 MGHRA and CDR2 YSYEKL. The V segment lost 1 base and the J segment 6 bases; nucleotides outside the gene matches: 3. The CDR3 is made up of 14 amino acids. CDR3 coding DNA: TGCGCCAGCAGCCAAGCAGGGGGTAGTCAGCCCCAGCATTTT. Translated, it gives CASSQAGGSQPQHF.

J is TRBJ1-2 and V is TRBV6-5, with D maybe TRBD1 (5 bases). Germline CDR1 MNHEY, CDR2 SVGAGI. The CDR3 sequence is 13 residues long. V was shortened by 1 base and J by 4 bases, with 7 bases between the two germline ends. The CDR3 DNA reads as TGTGCCAGCAGTTACTTGGGGGGCTATGGCTACACCTTC. It codes for CASSYLGGYGYTF.

This chain connects TRBV6-5 to TRBJ2-5; a weak D match, TRBD1 (7 bases). The CDR3 contains 13 residues. Germline CDR1 is MNHEY and CDR2 is SVGAGI. The V end lost 7 bases, the J end lost 5 bases, and 14 bases lay between the germline ends. Here the CDR3 DNA reads TGTGCCAGCACCCAGACAGGGAGGGAGACCCAGTACTTC. Protein: CASTQTGRETQYF.

This clone was picked up a small number of times. The rearrangement uses TRBV5-8 and TRBJ1-6; 7 positions agree with TRBD1. CDR1 is SGHTS, CDR2 YDEGEE, per germline. J lost 7 bases, V lost 4 bases, and 8 bases had no gene match. The CDR3 sequence is 15 residues long. CDR3 in amino acids: CASSTGTVTNSPLHF. The CDR3 bases are TGTGCCAGCAGCACCGGGACAGTGACGAATTCACCCCTCCACTTT.

The V call is TRBV11-2, the J call TRBJ2-3, with 11 positions matching TRBD2. The CDR3 has 16 amino acids. Germline lookup yields CDR1 SGHAT and CDR2 FQNNGV. V dropped 5 bases and J dropped 1; count of bases not matched to a gene: 5. CDR3 region: CASSAPGLAGTDTQYF. The DNA of the CDR3 is TGTGCCAGCAGCGCTCCGGGACTAGCGGGCACAGATACGCAGTATTTT. Complete variable domain (other parts from reference TRBV11-2 and TRBJ2-3): EAGVAQSPRYKIIEKRQSVAFWCNPISGHATLYWYQQILGQGPKLLIQFQNNGVVDDSQLPKDRFSAERLKGVDSTLKIQPAKLEDSAVYLCASSAPGLAGTDTQYFGPGTRLTVL.